Listed here is a single T cell receptor (beta chain). This specimen belongs to a study of T cell responses to AZD1222 COVID-19 vaccine. V shed 3 bases and J shed 0 bases, with 17 bases lying between them. The CDR3 has 18 amino acids. Germline values: CDR1 SGHDN, CDR2 FVKESK. The method was immunoSEQ multiplex PCR; TCRdb's version includes in-frame clones alone and lacks a portion of them. The sample includes approximately 140,000 clones, about 94% of them seen just once. The TCR comes from an adult who received the AZD1222 COVID-19 vaccine. The chain carries TRBV14 and TRBJ2-2; D perhaps matches TRBD2 (5 bases). The material was peripheral blood, obtained 28 days after the second AZD1222 dose. The CDR3 DNA reads TGTGCCAGCAGCCATCGGCTCCGGCGGGTAGCGAACACCGGGGAGCTGTTTTTT. Amino acids: CASSHRLRRVANTGELFF.